This T cell receptor (beta chain) is from a study of T cell changes during pregnancy in multiple sclerosis. The germline V gene has CDR1 ENHRY and CDR2 SYGVKD. This CDR3 comprises 12 residues. V was shortened by 8 bases and J by 2 bases, with 10 bases between the two germline ends. Sequencing used immunoSEQ multiplex PCR; TCRdb keeps in-frame clones, though not all of them. Among tens of thousands of clones listed, over 85% were seen once. The sequence derives from a female donor with multiple sclerosis, enrolled in a pregnancy study. Material: CD4+ T cells from peripheral blood mononuclear cells, obtained after pregnancy. This rearrangement joins TRBV10-3 to TRBJ2-7; maybe TRBD1 (5 bases). CDR3 amino acids: CAIGHGTYEQYF. The CDR3 bases are TGTGCCATCGGACACGGTACCTACGAGCAGTACTTC.